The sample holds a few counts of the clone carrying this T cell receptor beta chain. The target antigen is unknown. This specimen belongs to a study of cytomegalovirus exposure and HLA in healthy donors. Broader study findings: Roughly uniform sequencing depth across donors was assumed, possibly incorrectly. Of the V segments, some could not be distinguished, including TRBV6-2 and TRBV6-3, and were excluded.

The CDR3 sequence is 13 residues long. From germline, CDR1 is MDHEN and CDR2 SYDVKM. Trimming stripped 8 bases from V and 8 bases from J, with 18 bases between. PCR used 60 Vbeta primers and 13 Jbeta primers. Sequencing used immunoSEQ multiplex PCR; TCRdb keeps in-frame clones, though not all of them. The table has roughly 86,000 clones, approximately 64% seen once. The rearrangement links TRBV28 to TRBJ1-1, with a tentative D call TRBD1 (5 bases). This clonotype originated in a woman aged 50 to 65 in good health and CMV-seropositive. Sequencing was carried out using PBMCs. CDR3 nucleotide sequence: TGTGCCAGCTTTCTCGGCAGGGAGGGAGAAGCTTTCTTT. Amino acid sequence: CASFLGREGEAFF.